These T cell receptor beta chains were read from a single sample in a study of T cell clones after liver transplantation. Sequenced by immunoSEQ multiplex PCR; TCRdb stores in-frame clones only, minus some. The sample yields around 110,000 clones, 90% seen once. The sequencing here drew on CD4+ T cells from blood, taken 12 months after liver transplant. These receptors all stem from a human patient who received a liver transplant. Part of the T cell pool may stem from the graft donor. CDR3s include the opening cysteine and the closing phenylalanine or tryptophan. Fields, in order: D gene, J gene, clone size, V gene, CDR3 DNA, CDR3 protein. D genes are given only for firm matches. Clone size, where shown, is once, few, many, or a class for clones that have expanded.

- | TRBJ2-7 | - | TRBV14 | TGTGCCAGCAGCCCGTTAGCGGAGACCTACGAGCAGTACTTC | CASSPLAETYEQYF
- | TRBJ2-1 | once | TRBV19 | TGTGCCAGTAGCACCGGGACGGTCTTCAATGAGCAGTTCTTC | CASSTGTVFNEQFF
TRBD2 | TRBJ2-7 | - | TRBV28 | TGTGCCAGCAGTTCCGCTTGGACTAGCGGGAGCTACGAGCAGTACTTC | CASSSAWTSGSYEQYF
TRBD1 | TRBJ1-2 | - | TRBV6-1 | TGTGCCGGCTTAAAGACAGGGGGCGCGCATGGCTACACCTTC | CAGLKTGGAHGYTF
- | TRBJ2-5 | - | TRBV19 | TGTGCCAGTAGTATGTCGGCATTCCAAGAGACCCAGTACTTC | CASSMSAFQETQYF
- | TRBJ2-7 | - | TRBV6-1 | TGTGCCAGCAGTGAAGTAGACACTGACTACGAGCAGTACTTC | CASSEVDTDYEQYF
TRBD2 | TRBJ2-1 | - | TRBV9 | TGTGCCAGCAGCCCTGGACTAGAAACCTACAATGAGCAGTTCTTC | CASSPGLETYNEQFF
- | TRBJ2-2 | - | TRBV5-1 | TGCGCCAGCAGCCGGCGGGGTACAGACAATTACGCGAACACCGGGGAGCTGTTTTTT | CASSRRGTDNYANTGELFF
- | TRBJ1-1 | - | TRBV29-1 | TGCAGCGTCGACTCCGGGAGATACGTTACTGAAGCTTTCTTT | CSVDSGRYVTEAFF
TRBD2 | TRBJ2-2 | - | TRBV5-1 | TGCGCCAGCAGCGAGACTAGCGGGAGGCCACCTATCGGGGAGCTGTTTTTT | CASSETSGRPPIGELFF
- | TRBJ2-7 | - | TRBV28 | TGTGCCAGCAGCACGGACGCGAGCTCCTACGAGCAGTACTTC | CASSTDASSYEQYF
TRBD2 | TRBJ2-5 | - | TRBV28 | TGTGCCAGCAGTGGGACTAGCGGTCAAGAGACCCAGTACTTC | CASSGTSGQETQYF
- | TRBJ2-3 | - | TRBV5-1 | TGCGCCAGCCAAGAGATGGGGTCCAGCACAGATACGCAGTATTTT | CASQEMGSSTDTQYF
- | TRBJ2-7 | - | TRBV5-1 | TGCGCCAGCAGCTCCGGACTGCCAAATACCTACGAGCAGTACTTC | CASSSGLPNTYEQYF
- | TRBJ1-4 | - | TRBV27 | TGTGCCAGCACGGGACAACATAATGAAAAACTGTTTTTT | CASTGQHNEKLFF
- | TRBJ2-1 | few | TRBV29-1 | TGCAGCGTTGGACAGATTGCATACAATGAGCAGTTCTTC | CSVGQIAYNEQFF
TRBD1 | TRBJ2-3 | - | TRBV18 | TGTGCCAGCTCACCACCTGTCGGACAGGGAAGCACAGATACGCAGTATTTT | CASSPPVGQGSTDTQYF
TRBD1 | TRBJ2-7 | - | TRBV19 | TGTGCCAGTAGTAAAACAGGGGCCCGTATGGAGCAGTACTTC | CASSKTGARMEQYF
TRBD1 | TRBJ1-5 | - | TRBV7-6 | TGTGCCAGCAGCTTACAGGCCGGGACAGATTTCTATAGCAATCAGCCCCAGCATTTT | CASSLQAGTDFYSNQPQHF
TRBD2 | TRBJ2-1 | - | TRBV10-3 | TGTGCCATCGGGTACCCTAGCGGCTCCTACAATGAGCAGTTCTTC | CAIGYPSGSYNEQFF
- | TRBJ1-1 | - | TRBV7-9 | TGTGCCAGCAGCCCCCACTTGGGGAACACTGAAGCTTTCTTT | CASSPHLGNTEAFF
- | TRBJ1-2 | - | TRBV20-1 | TGCAGTGCTAGAGAAGACTATGGCTACACCTTC | CSAREDYGYTF
- | TRBJ1-1 | - | TRBV29-1 | TGCAGCGTTGAATTATTAGACAGAAGAACTGAAGCTTTCTTT | CSVELLDRRTEAFF
- | TRBJ2-2 | - | TRBV2 | TGTGCCAGCGGGGTCAGCCTCTCGAACACCGGGGAGCTGTTTTTT | CASGVSLSNTGELFF
- | TRBJ2-2 | - | TRBV6-4 | TGTGCCAGCGCTGGCCCGGGGGCCGGGGAGCTGTTTTTT | CASAGPGAGELFF
- | TRBJ2-2 | - | TRBV7-2 | TGTGCCAGCAGCTTGGACAGACAGAACACCGGGGAGCTGTTTTTT | CASSLDRQNTGELFF
- | TRBJ2-3 | - | TRBV7-9 | TGTGCCAGCAGCTTTGATTCTAATACAGATACGCAGTATTTT | CASSFDSNTDTQYF
- | TRBJ2-1 | few | TRBV23-1 | TGCGCCAGCAGTCAATCGAAACGGGAGACCCACAATGAGCAGTTCTTC | CASSQSKRETHNEQFF
TRBD1 | TRBJ2-3 | - | TRBV27 | TGTGCCAGCAGTGCCAGGGGGTGGTCAGATACGCAGTATTTT | CASSARGWSDTQYF
TRBD1 | TRBJ1-4 | - | TRBV6-5 | TGTGCCAGCAGCTGGACAGGGAGTGAAAAACTGTTTTTT | CASSWTGSEKLFF
TRBD2 | TRBJ2-3 | - | TRBV11-3 | TGTGCCAGCAGTGTGGGCGGGAGTTTAACAGATACGCAGTATTTT | CASSVGGSLTDTQYF
- | TRBJ2-1 | - | TRBV29-1 | TGCAGCGCCCTGGGGGGGGACAGGACCTACAATGAGCAGTTCTTC | CSALGGDRTYNEQFF
- | TRBJ2-2 | once | TRBV6-1 | TGTGCCAGCATGCGCAAAGCGGCGAACACCGGGGAGCTGTTTTTT | CASMRKAANTGELFF
TRBD2 | TRBJ2-6 | - | TRBV5-1 | TGCGCCAGCAGCAGGGCTAGCGGGGGTAGCTCTGGGGCCAACGTCCTGACTTTC | CASSRASGGSSGANVLTF
- | TRBJ2-2 | once | TRBV10-2 | TGCGCCAGCAGGAGGGAGGCCACCACCGGGGAGCTGTTTTTT | CASRREATTGELFF
TRBD2 | TRBJ2-7 | once | TRBV5-1 | TGCGCCAGCAGCCCGACTAGCGGGAGATCACGCGAGCAGTACTTC | CASSPTSGRSREQYF